This entry lists 19 T cell receptor beta chains sequenced from one sample in a study of T cell changes during pregnancy in multiple sclerosis (dated by TCRdb to 2018 to 2020). To prepare the library, the immunoSEQ multiplex PCR assay was applied. TCRdb retrieved this table from immuneACCESS and kept in-frame rearrangements only. Not all clones are present; in checked studies, unresolved V genes account for under half, and no reason is known for the remainder. Recorded for this sample are tens of thousands of clones; 92% of them occurred a single time. The ten most abundant clones make up 2.5% to 3.5% of the sample. The material was CD8+ T cells from peripheral blood mononuclear cells, obtained in the third trimester of pregnancy. Receptors originate from a female donor in good health, enrolled as a control in a pregnancy study.

This clone was detected only a few times. J is TRBJ2-7 and V is TRBV7-9; D possibly corresponds to TRBD1 (6 bases). Germline CDR1 reads SEHNR; CDR2 reads FQNEAQ (reference sequence). The germline V and J ends were trimmed by 0 bases and 6 bases, with 12 bases remaining between them. The length of the CDR3 is 14 residues. The CDR3 loop reads CASSLALQGSEQYF. CDR3 nucleotides: TGTGCCAGCAGCTTAGCCTTACAGGGTTCCGAGCAGTACTTC.

The chain has TRBV9 and TRBJ2-6; maybe TRBD1 (7 bases). Germline V lookup: CDR1 SGDLS, CDR2 YYNGEE. This CDR3 is 18 amino acids long. Trimming left V 4 bases short and J 0 bases short, with 17 bases between. CDR3 sequence reads: CASSLRRDSLSGANVLTF. The CDR3 coding sequence is TGTGCCAGCAGCCTCCGGCGGGACAGCCTCTCTGGGGCCAACGTCCTGACTTTC.

The V and J genes are TRBV4-2 and TRBJ2-7; weak D call: TRBD2 (6 bases). The V end was cut by 4 bases, the J end by 5 bases, with 24 bases between. The CDR3 covers 17 residues. Germline CDR1 is LGHNA and CDR2 is YNFKEQ. The CDR3 bases are TGTGCCAGCAGCCTCCTGACGGGTAGTACCGGCGGGGACGAGCAGTACTTC. It yields the protein CASSLLTGSTGGDEQYF.

This chain uses TRBV18 with TRBJ1-2; tentative D call: TRBD1 (5 bases). This CDR3 has 15 residues. V was clipped by 3 bases and J by 6 bases, with 17 bases between them. Germline loops: CDR1 KGHSH, CDR2 LQKENI. The CDR3: CASSPTGQGLDGYTF. DNA for the CDR3: TGTGCCAGCTCACCGACCGGCCAGGGTCTAGATGGCTACACCTTC.

The chain carries TRBV9 and TRBJ1-5; TRBD1 matches 9 bases. Looked up from germline, CDR1 is SGDLS and CDR2 is YYNGEE. J gave up 3 bases and V 5 bases, and 6 bases lay outside the gene matches. CDR3 size: 15 residues. The CDR3 nucleotides read TGTGCCAGCAGTCCCGGGACAGGGATCAATCAGCCCCAGCATTTT. Protein sequence: CASSPGTGINQPQHF.

In this sample, this clone turned up once. V gene TRBV7-9 combines with J gene TRBJ1-1; D gene ambiguous. This CDR3 spans 16 amino acids. V lost 6 bases, J lost 1 base, and 18 bases lay in between. Germline CDR1 SEHNR, CDR2 FQNEAQ (reference sequence). The CDR3 DNA sequence: TGTGCCAGCAGTCCTATCCAACAGATTTCGAACACTGAAGCTTTCTTT. Its translation: CASSPIQQISNTEAFF.

This chain links TRBV7-9 with TRBJ1-5, with TRBD1 identical over 8 bases. V lost 4 bases to trimming and J lost 0 bases; unmatched junction nucleotides: 11. The CDR3 consists of 18 residues. CDR1 and CDR2 (germline): SEHNR, FQNEAQ (reference sequence). CDR3 sequence: CASSWGGTGIYSNQPQHF. CDR3 DNA: TGTGCCAGCAGCTGGGGGGGGACAGGCATTTATAGCAATCAGCCCCAGCATTTT.

This sequence joins TRBV27 and TRBJ1-5, with D tentatively TRBD1 (5 bases). Germline V gene lookup returns CDR1 MNHEY and CDR2 SMNVEV (reference sequence). This CDR3 is 14 amino acids long. The ends were cut back, 3 bases at V and 5 bases at J, with 11 bases in the middle. Here the CDR3 reads CASSFQGADQPQHF. The DNA of the CDR3 is TGTGCCAGCAGTTTTCAGGGTGCGGATCAGCCCCAGCATTTT.

This chain links TRBV29-1 with TRBJ2-2, with 9 bases that match TRBD2. The CDR3 extends over 16 amino acids. The V segment lost 2 bases and the J segment 5 bases; nucleotides outside the gene matches: 9. Germline CDR1 and CDR2: SQVTM and ANQGSEA. CDR3 in DNA: TGCAGCGTTGAACTGGGAGCGGGGGGTTGGACCGGGGAGCTGTTTTTT. It specifies CSVELGAGGWTGELFF.

The rearrangement uses TRBV4-1 and TRBJ2-1, with 7 bases aligning to TRBD1. V gave up 0 bases and J gave up 6 bases; unmatched junction bases: 8. The V gene's germline CDR1 is MGHRA and CDR2 YSYEKL. The CDR3 extends over 16 amino acids. The CDR3 spells CASSQDLRAGGNEQFF. In DNA form, the CDR3 reads TGCGCCAGCAGCCAAGATCTTCGCGCAGGGGGCAATGAGCAGTTCTTC.

The chain couples TRBV7-9 to TRBJ1-1, with 8 bases aligning to TRBD1. Germline V gene lookup returns CDR1 SEHNR and CDR2 FQNEAQ (reference sequence). V lost 5 bases, J lost 0 bases, and 8 bases stayed unmatched. The CDR3 is made up of 16 amino acids. The CDR3 protein is CASSPTGATVNTEAFF. For the CDR3, the DNA is TGTGCCAGCAGCCCGACAGGGGCAACGGTGAACACTGAAGCTTTCTTT. The full variable domain, completed using reference TRBV7-9 and TRBJ1-1, is DTGVSQNPRHKITKRGQNVTFRCDPISEHNRLYWYRQTLGQGPEFLTYFQNEAQLEKSRLLSDRFSAERPKGSFSTLEIQRTEQGDSAMYLCASSPTGATVNTEAFFGQGTRLTVV.

CDR3 residues: CASSPAGSGGTGELFF. DNA of the CDR3: TGTGCCAGCAGCCCAGCGGGTAGCGGGGGCACCGGGGAGCTGTTTTTT. This rearrangement joins TRBV5-6 to TRBJ2-2; TRBD2 agrees at 9 bases. The CDR3 sequence is 16 residues long. CDR1 SGHDT and CDR2 YYEEEE come from the germline V gene. Trimming at V came to 4 bases and at J to 4 bases, leaving 8 bases not matched to a gene.

This rearrangement joins TRBV19 to TRBJ1-3; unclear D gene. Germline V CDR1 and CDR2: LNHDA, SQIVND (reference sequence). The CDR3 length is 14 residues. V shed 3 bases and J shed 7 bases, with 13 bases lying between them. The CDR3 bases are TGTGCCAGTAGTATCGAGTCTCGGTGGAACACCATATATTTT. Translating it yields CASSIESRWNTIYF. The full variable domain, its missing parts supplied by reference TRBV19 and TRBJ1-3, is DGGITQSPKYLFRKEGQNVTLSCEQNLNHDAMYWYRQDPGQGLRLIYYSQIVNDFQKGDIAEGYSVSREKKESFPLTVTSAQKNPTAFYLCASSIESRWNTIYFGEGSWLTVV.

The V and J genes are TRBV7-9 and TRBJ2-3, with D tentatively TRBD1 (5 bases). V was clipped by 3 bases and J by 5 bases, with 6 bases between them. Germline V gene data show CDR1 as SEHNR and CDR2 as FQNEAQ (reference sequence). The length of the CDR3 is 12 residues. The CDR3 protein is CASSFQGDTQYF. In DNA, the CDR3 is TGTGCCAGCAGCTTCCAGGGAGATACGCAGTATTTT.

This chain uses TRBV7-2 with TRBJ1-5, with 11 bases identical to TRBD1. Germline-derived CDR1 and CDR2 are SGHTA and FQGNSA. With V trimmed by 4 bases and J by 2 bases, 1 base remained unmatched. The CDR3 has 15 amino acids. Here the CDR3 reads CASSSGQGGNQPQHF. CDR3 coding DNA: TGTGCCAGCAGCTCGGGACAGGGGGGCAATCAGCCCCAGCATTTT.

The sample holds one count of this clone. The V gene is TRBV4-2, the J gene TRBJ2-1, with TRBD1 matching over 7 bases. CDR1 and CDR2 from the germline V gene are LGHNA and YNFKEQ. V lost 0 bases to trimming and J lost 7 bases; unmatched junction nucleotides: 9. The CDR3 length is 16 residues. CDR3 residues: CASSQDIRDSRNEQFF. The CDR3 DNA sequence: TGTGCCAGCAGCCAAGATATTAGGGACAGCAGAAATGAGCAGTTCTTC.

The chain recombines TRBV27 with TRBJ2-5, with D possibly matching TRBD2 (7 bases). This CDR3 is built from 16 residues. Trimming removed 2 bases at V and 4 bases at J, with 17 bases between. CDR1 MNHEY and CDR2 SMNVEV come from the germline V gene (reference sequence). The CDR3 is CASSLGAGAVGETQYF. For the CDR3, the DNA is TGTGCCAGCAGTTTAGGGGCGGGGGCCGTAGGAGAGACCCAGTACTTC.

This clone was observed a single time. The chain links TRBV27 to TRBJ2-7; 7 bases are shared with TRBD1. The junction had 12 bases not matched to a gene; V was cut back by 0 bases and J by 4 bases. Germline CDR1 and CDR2: MNHEY and SMNVEV (reference sequence). The CDR3 spans 17 residues. CDR3 residues: CASSLSSTPGTDYEQYF. The CDR3 DNA reads as TGTGCCAGCAGTTTATCTTCTACTCCCGGGACAGATTACGAGCAGTACTTC.

The V gene is TRBV4-3, the J gene TRBJ2-7, with 10 bases aligning to TRBD1. Germline loops: CDR1 LGHNA, CDR2 YSLEER. There are 19 residues in the CDR3. V was pared by 1 base and J by 4 bases, with 16 bases of the junction left unmatched. The CDR3 here is CASSQAFDRGLISGYEQYF. Here the CDR3 DNA reads TGCGCCAGCAGCCAAGCCTTTGACAGGGGGCTCATCTCTGGGTACGAGCAGTACTTC.